This T cell receptor (beta chain) was obtained from a study of T cell responses to AZD1222 COVID-19 vaccine. Analyses pooled second doses at about 4 or about 12 weeks. Clones were read by immunoSEQ multiplex PCR, and TCRdb kept only the in-frame ones, dropping some. The table has some 150,000 clones, about 92% seen once. On this clone: Its specificity is unknown.

In germline, CDR1 is SGHNT, CDR2 YYREEE (reference sequence). V shed 0 bases and J 7 bases; nucleotides not matched to a gene: 3. This CDR3 is built from 15 residues. General observations from the study: A mostly white British donor set with more females was recruited, and clonal diversity was possibly underestimated.

The source is an adult who received the AZD1222 COVID-19 vaccine. This chain uses TRBV5-4 with TRBJ1-6, with 8 bases that match TRBD1. Sample: peripheral blood, taken 28 days after the second AZD1222 dose. CDR3 sequence: CASSLGQGANSPLHF. Written as DNA, the CDR3 is TGTGCCAGCAGCTTGGGTCAGGGGGCGAATTCACCCCTCCACTTT.